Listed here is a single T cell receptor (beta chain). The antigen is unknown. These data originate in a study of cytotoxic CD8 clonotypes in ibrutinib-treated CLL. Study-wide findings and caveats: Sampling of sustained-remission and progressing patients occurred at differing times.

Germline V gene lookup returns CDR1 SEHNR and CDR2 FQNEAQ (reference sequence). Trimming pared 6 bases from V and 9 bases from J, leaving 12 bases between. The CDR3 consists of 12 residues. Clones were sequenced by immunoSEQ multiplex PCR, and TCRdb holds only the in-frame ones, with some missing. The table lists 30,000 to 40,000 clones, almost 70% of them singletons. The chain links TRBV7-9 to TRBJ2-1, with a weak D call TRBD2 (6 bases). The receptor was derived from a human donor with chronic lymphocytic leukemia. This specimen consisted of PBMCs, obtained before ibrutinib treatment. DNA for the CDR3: TGTGCCAGCAGGTACCTGGAGGGTGAGCAGTTCTTC. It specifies CASRYLEGEQFF.